The T cell receptor (beta chain) under discussion was sequenced for a study of blood T cell repertoires in COVID-19. The CDR3 is 15 residues long. Germline CDR1 reads SGHVS; CDR2 reads FNYEAQ. V shed 5 bases and J shed 7 bases, with 18 bases lying between them. Sequencing was performed with immunoSEQ multiplex PCR; in TCRdb, only in-frame clones are kept and a portion is missing. This repertoire shows 200,000 to 250,000 clones, less than 90% found once; its top ten account for approximately 4%. This clone showed up just a few times. The sample taken for sequencing was PBMCs or T cells enriched from blood (not recorded which). This clonotype originated in a young woman who had been exposed to COVID-19. This chain uses TRBV7-6 with TRBJ2-1; D perhaps matches TRBD2 (6 bases). The CDR3 loop reads CASSPRRGIGNEQFF. The CDR3 bases are TGTGCCAGCAGCCCTAGGCGGGGAATAGGGAATGAGCAGTTCTTC.